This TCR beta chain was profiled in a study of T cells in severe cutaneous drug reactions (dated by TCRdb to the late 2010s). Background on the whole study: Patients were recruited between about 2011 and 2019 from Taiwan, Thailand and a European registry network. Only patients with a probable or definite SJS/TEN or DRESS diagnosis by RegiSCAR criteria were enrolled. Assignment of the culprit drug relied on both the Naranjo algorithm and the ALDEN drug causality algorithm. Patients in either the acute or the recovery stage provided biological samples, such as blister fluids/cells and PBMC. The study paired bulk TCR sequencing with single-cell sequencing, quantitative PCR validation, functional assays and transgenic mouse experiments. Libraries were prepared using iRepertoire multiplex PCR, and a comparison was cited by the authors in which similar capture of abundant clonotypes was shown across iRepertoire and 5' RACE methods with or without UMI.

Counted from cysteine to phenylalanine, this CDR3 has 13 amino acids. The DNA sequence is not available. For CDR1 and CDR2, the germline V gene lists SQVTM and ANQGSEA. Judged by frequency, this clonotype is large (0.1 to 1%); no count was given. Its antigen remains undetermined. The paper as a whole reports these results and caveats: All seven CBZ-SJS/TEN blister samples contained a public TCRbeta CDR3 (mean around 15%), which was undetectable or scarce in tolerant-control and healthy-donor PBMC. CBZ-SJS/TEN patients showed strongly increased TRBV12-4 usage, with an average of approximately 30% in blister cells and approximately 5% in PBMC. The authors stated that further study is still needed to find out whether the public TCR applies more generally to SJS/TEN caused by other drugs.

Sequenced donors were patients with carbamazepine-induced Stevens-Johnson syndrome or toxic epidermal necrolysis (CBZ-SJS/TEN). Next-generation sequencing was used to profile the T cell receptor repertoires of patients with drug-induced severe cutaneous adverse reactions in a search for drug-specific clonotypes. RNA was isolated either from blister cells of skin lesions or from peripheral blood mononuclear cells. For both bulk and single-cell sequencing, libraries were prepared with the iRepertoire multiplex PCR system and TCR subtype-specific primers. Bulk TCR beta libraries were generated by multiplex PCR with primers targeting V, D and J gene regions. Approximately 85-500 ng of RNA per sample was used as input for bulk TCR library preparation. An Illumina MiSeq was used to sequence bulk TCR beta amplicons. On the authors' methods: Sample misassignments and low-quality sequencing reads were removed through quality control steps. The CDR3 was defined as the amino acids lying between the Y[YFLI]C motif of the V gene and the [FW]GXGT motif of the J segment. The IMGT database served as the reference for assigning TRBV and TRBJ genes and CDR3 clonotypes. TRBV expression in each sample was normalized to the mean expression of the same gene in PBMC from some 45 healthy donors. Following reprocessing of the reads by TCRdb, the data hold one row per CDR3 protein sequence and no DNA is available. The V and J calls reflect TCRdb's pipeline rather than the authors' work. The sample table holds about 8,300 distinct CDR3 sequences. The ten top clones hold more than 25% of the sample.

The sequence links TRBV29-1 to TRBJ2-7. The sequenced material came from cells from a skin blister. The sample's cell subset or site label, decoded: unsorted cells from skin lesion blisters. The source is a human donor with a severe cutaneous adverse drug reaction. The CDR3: CSVVPSNSYEQYF.